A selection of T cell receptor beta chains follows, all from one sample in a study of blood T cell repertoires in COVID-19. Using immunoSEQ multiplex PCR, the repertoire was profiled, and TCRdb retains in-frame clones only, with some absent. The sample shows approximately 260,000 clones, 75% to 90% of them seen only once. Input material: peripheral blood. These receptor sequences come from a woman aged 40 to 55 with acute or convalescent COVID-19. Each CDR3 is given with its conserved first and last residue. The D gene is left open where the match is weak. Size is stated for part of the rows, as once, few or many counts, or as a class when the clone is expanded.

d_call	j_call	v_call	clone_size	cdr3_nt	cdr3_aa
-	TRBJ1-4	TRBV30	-	TGTGCCTGGCTATGGAATGAAAAACTGTTTTTT	CAWLWNEKLFF
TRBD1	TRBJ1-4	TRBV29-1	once	TGCAGCGGAAAGGGGGGCGGGACAGACGGTGAAAAACTGTTTTTT	CSGKGGGTDGEKLFF
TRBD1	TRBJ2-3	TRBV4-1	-	TGCGCCAGCAGCCAAGCCGGGACAGGGAGACCAGATACGCAGTATTTT	CASSQAGTGRPDTQYF
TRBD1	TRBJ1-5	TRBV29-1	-	TGCAGCGTTGCTACAGGGGACCCTAATCAGCCCCAGCATTTT	CSVATGDPNQPQHF
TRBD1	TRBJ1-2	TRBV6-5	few	TGTGCCAGCAATAGACAGGGAGGAGGATATGGCTACACCTTC	CASNRQGGGYGYTF
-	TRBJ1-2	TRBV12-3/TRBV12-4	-	TGTGCCAGCAGACGGAACTATGGCTACACCTTC	CASRRNYGYTF
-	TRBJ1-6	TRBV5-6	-	TGTGCCAGCAGCTTGAACGGCGGCTCCTATAATTCACCCCTCCACTTT	CASSLNGGSYNSPLHF
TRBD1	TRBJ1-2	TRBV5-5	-	TGTGCCAGCACCCGGACAGGGTCGATAGACTATGGCTACACCTTC	CASTRTGSIDYGYTF
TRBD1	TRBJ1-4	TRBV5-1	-	TGCGCCAGCAGCTCTGGTAGGGGACAGACTGCAACTAATGAAAAACTGTTTTTT	CASSSGRGQTATNEKLFF
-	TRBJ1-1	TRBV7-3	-	TGTGCCAGCAGCTGGGGGGGCTCTAACACTGAAGCTTTCTTT	CASSWGGSNTEAFF
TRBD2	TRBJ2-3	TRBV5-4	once	TGTGCCAGCAGCTCGCCGGGGGGGACCAAACCCATAACAGATACGCAGTATTTT	CASSSPGGTKPITDTQYF
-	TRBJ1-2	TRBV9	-	TGTGCCAGCAGCGTAGGCCGGGTGCTGTCCCCTTATGGCTACACCTTC	CASSVGRVLSPYGYTF
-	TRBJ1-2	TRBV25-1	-	TGTGCCAGCAGTGAGATTGGGCCCTCCACAGGTTTTGGCTACACCTTC	CASSEIGPSTGFGYTF
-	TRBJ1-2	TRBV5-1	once	TGCGCCAGCAGCTTGGGGGGGCAAGGGTATGGCTACACCTTC	CASSLGGQGYGYTF
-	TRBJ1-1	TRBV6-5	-	TGTGCCAGCGGAATAGCCTGGGTATCCACTGAAGCTTTCTTT	CASGIAWVSTEAFF
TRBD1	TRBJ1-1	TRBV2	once	TGTGCCAGCACCCCACAGGGGGGGGACACTGAAGCTTTCTTT	CASTPQGGDTEAFF
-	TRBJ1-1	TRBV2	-	TGTGCCAGCAGTGACGGGCGGGGGAACACTGAAGCTTTCTTT	CASSDGRGNTEAFF
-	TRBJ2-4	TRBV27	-	TGTGCCAGCAGCCGTTCGGCGTCGGGAACCAAAAACATTCAGTACTTC	CASSRSASGTKNIQYF
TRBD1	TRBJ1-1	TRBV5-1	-	TGCGCCAGCAGCTTGGTGGCAGGGGGCGCGAACACTGAAGCTTTCTTT	CASSLVAGGANTEAFF
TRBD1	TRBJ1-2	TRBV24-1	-	TGTGCCACCAGTGATACCGGGACAGGGTACTATGGCTACACCTTC	CATSDTGTGYYGYTF
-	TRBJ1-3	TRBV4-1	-	TGCGCCAGCAGCCAAGAGGACAGTTTCTCTGGAAACACCATATATTTT	CASSQEDSFSGNTIYF
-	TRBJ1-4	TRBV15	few	TGTGCCACCAGCAGACGACTGATTATTGCAACTAATGAAAAACTGTTTTTT	CATSRRLIIATNEKLFF
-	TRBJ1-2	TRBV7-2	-	TGTGCCAGCAGCTTAGTTGCAGGAAACTATGGCTACACCTTC	CASSLVAGNYGYTF
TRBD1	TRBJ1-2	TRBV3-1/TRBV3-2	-	TGTGCCAGCAGCCAAGGGACAGGGGATCGGTATGGCTACACCTTC	CASSQGTGDRYGYTF
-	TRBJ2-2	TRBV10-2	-	TGCGCCAGCAGTGAGTCGGAAGGACCAGGGATAGTCCTCCAGGCCAACACCGGGGAGCTGTTTTTT	CASSESEGPGIVLQANTGELFF
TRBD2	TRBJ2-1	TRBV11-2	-	TGTGCCAGCAGCTTGAGTAGCGGGGGGAGAGTAACGAATGAGCAGTTCTTC	CASSLSSGGRVTNEQFF
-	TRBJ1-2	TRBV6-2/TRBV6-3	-	TGTGCCAGCAGTTACCGGGCCAGGGCGTATGGCTACACCTTC	CASSYRARAYGYTF
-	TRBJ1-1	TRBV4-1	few	TGCGCCAGCAGCCAAGAGGGGGGAGGTGAAGCTTTCTTT	CASSQEGGGEAFF
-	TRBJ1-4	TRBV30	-	TGTGCCTGGTCCGGGTATCGAGAACTGTTTTTT	CAWSGYRELFF
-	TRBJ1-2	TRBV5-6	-	TGTGCCAGCAGCTTGGCGCGGGGAGCTAACTATGGCTACACCTTC	CASSLARGANYGYTF
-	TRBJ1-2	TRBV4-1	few	TGCGCCAGCAGCCAAGCAAAAGGGGGAGACTATGGCTACACCTTC	CASSQAKGGDYGYTF
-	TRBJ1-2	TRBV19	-	TGTGCCAGTAAATCTCACAGGTTGGGGGCAGATGGCTACACCTTC	CASKSHRLGADGYTF
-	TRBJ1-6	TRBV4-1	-	TGCGCCAGCAGCCAAGGCCCGACCGGACAGAATTCACCCCTCCACTTT	CASSQGPTGQNSPLHF